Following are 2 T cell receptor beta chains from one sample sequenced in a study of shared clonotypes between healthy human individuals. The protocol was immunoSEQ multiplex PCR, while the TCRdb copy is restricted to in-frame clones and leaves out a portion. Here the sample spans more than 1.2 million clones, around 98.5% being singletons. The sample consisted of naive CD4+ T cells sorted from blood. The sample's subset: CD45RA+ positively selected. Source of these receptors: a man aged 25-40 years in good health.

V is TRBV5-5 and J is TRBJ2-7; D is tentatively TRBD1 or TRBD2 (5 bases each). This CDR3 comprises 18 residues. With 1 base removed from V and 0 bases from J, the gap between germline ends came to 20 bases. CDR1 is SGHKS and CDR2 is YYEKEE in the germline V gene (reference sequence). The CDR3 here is CASSLRWGSVATSYEQYF. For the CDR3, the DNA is TGTGCCAGCAGCTTGCGATGGGGGAGCGTGGCTACCTCCTACGAGCAGTACTTC. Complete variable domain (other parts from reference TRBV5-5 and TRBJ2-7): DAGVTQSPTHLIKTRGQQVTLRCSPISGHKSVSWYQQVLGQGPQFIFQYYEKEERGRGNFPDRFSARQFPNYSSELNVNALLLGDSALYLCASSLRWGSVATSYEQYFGPGTRLTVT.

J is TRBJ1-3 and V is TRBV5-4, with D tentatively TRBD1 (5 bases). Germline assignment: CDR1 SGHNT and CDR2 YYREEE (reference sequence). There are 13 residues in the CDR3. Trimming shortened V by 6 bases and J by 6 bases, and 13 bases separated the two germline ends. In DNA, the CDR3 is TGTGCCAGCATAAAGGGGCCGTTAAACACCATATATTTT. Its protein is CASIKGPLNTIYF.